These T cell receptor beta chains were read from a single sample in a study of human thymus T cells. The protocol was immunoSEQ multiplex PCR, while the TCRdb copy is restricted to in-frame clones and leaves out a portion. The table has fewer than 85,000 clones, over 85% seen once. Source material: thymus tissue. Source of these receptors: a girl under three years old with a congenital heart defect but otherwise immunologically healthy. Each CDR3 is given with its conserved first and last residue.

CDR3aa	len	v_gene	j_gene
CASSPEREFDTDTQYF	16	TRBV5-6	TRBJ2-3
CASSSGTITDTQYF	14	TRBV5-4	TRBJ2-3
CASESGAIISGNTIYF	16	TRBV28	TRBJ1-3
CASSPDPRSGYTF	13	TRBV27	TRBJ1-2
CASTGGSGNTIYF	13	TRBV6-5	TRBJ1-3
CASSPSGTYGNTIYF	15	TRBV7-2	TRBJ1-3
CASSADTGNPNPEQYF	16	TRBV25-1	TRBJ2-7
CASTPQEREGQPDTQYF	17	TRBV19	TRBJ2-3
CASRLMGDEMNTEAFF	16	TRBV28	TRBJ1-1
CAISVIERGFPGQVNNEQFF	20	TRBV10-3	TRBJ2-1
CASSSRAAVETQYF	14	TRBV5-1	TRBJ2-5
CASSSPGQPQHF	12	TRBV28	TRBJ1-5
CASRITTPGSTDTQYF	16	TRBV25-1	TRBJ2-3
CASSLPREGLNTEAFF	16	TRBV28	TRBJ1-1
CASSIGPVEGQETQYF	16	TRBV19	TRBJ2-5
CSVEPSGQDKETQYF	15	TRBV29-1	TRBJ2-5
CASSLTTGTSGRLGEQFF	18	TRBV7-2	TRBJ2-1
CASSSRRGQNYGYTF	15	TRBV6-5	TRBJ1-2
CASSYRSLGDTQYF	14	TRBV6-5	TRBJ2-3
CASSLVRGALAKNIQYF	17	TRBV5-6	TRBJ2-4
CASSYDNEQFF	11	TRBV28	TRBJ2-1
CASSRGGGGGEKLFF	15	TRBV5-4	TRBJ1-4
CSARARQPQHF	11	TRBV20-1	TRBJ1-5
CSASGGGGYTF	11	TRBV20-1	TRBJ1-2
CASSLISRTAPPDYEQYF	18	TRBV5-1	TRBJ2-7
CASGNSSTGELFF	13	TRBV19	TRBJ2-2
CATRAPWPGQGDSYEQYF	18	TRBV15	TRBJ2-7
CASSPVVREEQETQYF	16	TRBV7-2	TRBJ2-5
CASSPWGFTDTQYF	14	TRBV18	TRBJ2-3
CASSVDEGPTTDTQYF	16	TRBV9	TRBJ2-3
CASKRIKAKNIQYF	14	TRBV6-6	TRBJ2-4
CASSQVGELPQHF	13	TRBV4-3	TRBJ1-5
CASSQARASGSEIGEQFF	18	TRBV4-2	TRBJ2-1
CASSLDGGLGYGYTF	15	TRBV5-1	TRBJ1-2
CASRTRQINNQPQHF	15	TRBV28	TRBJ1-5
CASRQGATSYEQYF	14	TRBV27	TRBJ2-7
CASSEGETQYF	11	TRBV6-5	TRBJ2-5
CASSYRQKGNTEAFF	15	TRBV28	TRBJ1-1
CASSRRVSEYGYTF	14	TRBV11-2	TRBJ1-2
CASTSHGQETQYF	13	TRBV10-3	TRBJ2-5
CASSLGVSGRVSYNEQFF	18	TRBV5-1	TRBJ2-1
CASSYFQGLGGGTQYF	16	TRBV5-4	TRBJ2-5
CASRGWIYEQYF	12	TRBV11-2	TRBJ2-7